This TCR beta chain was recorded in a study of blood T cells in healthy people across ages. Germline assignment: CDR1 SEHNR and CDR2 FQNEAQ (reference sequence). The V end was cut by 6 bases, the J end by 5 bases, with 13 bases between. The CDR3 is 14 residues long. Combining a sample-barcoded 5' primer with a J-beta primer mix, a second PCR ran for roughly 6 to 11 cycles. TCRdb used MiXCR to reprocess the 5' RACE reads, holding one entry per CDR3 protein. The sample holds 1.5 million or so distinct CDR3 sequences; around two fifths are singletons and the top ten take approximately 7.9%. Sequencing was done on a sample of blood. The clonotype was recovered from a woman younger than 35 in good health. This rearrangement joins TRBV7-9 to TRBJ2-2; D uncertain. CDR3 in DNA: TGTGCCAGCAGTTCCCCTGTTGGGACCGGGGAGCTGTTTTTT. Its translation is CASSSPVGTGELFF.